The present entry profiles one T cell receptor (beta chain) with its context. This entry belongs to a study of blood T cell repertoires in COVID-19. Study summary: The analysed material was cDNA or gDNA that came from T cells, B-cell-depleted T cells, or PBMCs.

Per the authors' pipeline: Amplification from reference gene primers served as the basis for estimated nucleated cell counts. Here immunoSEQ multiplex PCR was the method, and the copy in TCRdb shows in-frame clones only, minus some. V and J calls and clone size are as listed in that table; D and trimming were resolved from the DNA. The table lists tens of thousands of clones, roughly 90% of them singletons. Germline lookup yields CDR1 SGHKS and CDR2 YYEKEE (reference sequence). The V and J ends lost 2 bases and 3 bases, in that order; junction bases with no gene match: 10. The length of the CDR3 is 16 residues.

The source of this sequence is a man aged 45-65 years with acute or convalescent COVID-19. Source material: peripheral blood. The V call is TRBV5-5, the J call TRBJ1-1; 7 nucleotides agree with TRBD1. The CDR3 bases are TGTGCCAGCAGCTTCGGGACAGCTAAAGTTTACACTGAAGCTTTCTTT. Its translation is CASSFGTAKVYTEAFF.